This T cell receptor beta chain was observed in a study of beta chain features in type 1 diabetes (dated by TCRdb to 2016 to 2019). At the level of the whole study: Mean age, gender distribution, total cell number and subset yield did not differ between patients and healthy donors. Regulatory and stem cell-like memory subsets were isolated from only 8 patients and about 8 healthy donors, whereas naive and central memory subsets came from all 30 or so donors. In the study, TCRB repertoires of sorted circulating CD4+ T cell subsets from recently diagnosed type 1 diabetes patients were compared with those of matched healthy donors. A total of some 100,000,000 sorted cells were examined across all samples, and a strong correlation was observed between cell number per subset and RNA yield. General findings and caveats noted by the study authors: A moderate but significant shortening of TCRB CDR3 length was observed in type 1 diabetes patients in all four CD4+ subsets. Because cDNA was sequenced instead of genomic DNA, activated cells with high expression could be over-represented, although the groups did not differ in activation or CD3 levels. Naive, central memory and regulatory TCRB repertoires appeared more similar among patients than among healthy donors. Only small numbers of individuals were included in the HLA sub-analyses, which left unresolved whether HLA type had any influence on TCRB rearrangement. Fewer insertions and more nucleotide deletions at VDJ recombination sites were observed in patients with type 1 diabetes, implying thymic rearrangement abnormalities. PCR might favor shorter templates, but patient and control samples were amplified and corrected together, so any skew would affect both groups equally.

The junction carries 1 base between V and J, which are trimmed by 0 bases and 6 bases respectively. CDR1 and CDR2 are drawn from the germline V gene: LGHNA, YNFKEQ. Inclusive of the bounding cysteine and phenylalanine, the CDR3 is 11 residues long. The CDR3 DNA has 33 bases and is translated from base 1. A single peripheral blood draw of about 116 mL on average was collected from each donor into heparinised tubes. A BD FACSAria II was used to sort naive, central memory, regulatory and stem cell-like memory CD4+ T cells with a panel that included CD45RO, CCR7, CD25, CD127, CD95 and CD27. Purity was above 95% for every sorted population. Right away, PBMCs were isolated by Lymphoprep density gradient centrifugation and were stained directly, with no culture step. To minimize batch effects, samples were stained and sorted in pairs, one healthy donor with one patient per experiment. The High Capacity cDNA Reverse Transcription Kit was used to reverse transcribe all of the isolated RNA, meaning that expressed TCRB transcripts were what got sequenced. Naive, central memory and regulatory T cell samples underwent deep immunoSEQ sequencing, averaging around 3.6 million total reads per sample. Sorted cells were lysed in RLT buffer and RNA was extracted with DNase-treated RNeasy Micro or Mini kits, depending on cell number. Each cell subset was processed on its own to prevent cross-contamination, while patient and healthy donor samples were processed together. The immunoSEQ multiplex PCR was used to amplify TCRB sequences from cDNA, generating 87-bp fragments that spanned the CDR3 region. Sequencing of the amplicons was performed on the Illumina HiSeq platform. The paper's processing steps were these. Synthetic template baselines were used to correct PCR bias computationally, reads within Hamming distance 2 were collapsed, and singletons that could not be merged were discarded. Reads were aligned against IMGT so that V, D and J genes, CDR3 length and insertions or deletions at six rearrangement sites could be assigned. Clonotype counts were normalized to sorted cell number within each subset before computing true diversity and Gini coefficients with the tcR R package. Repertoire sharing was quantified using the overlap coefficient calculated on TCRB nucleotide sequences. As a proxy for the pre-selection repertoire, out-of-frame TCRB sequences from naive cells were analyzed. TCRdb carries this immuneACCESS record with in-frame sequences only. Its versions omit some clonotypes, under half of them owing to an unresolved V gene in the studies checked, with the rest unexplained. The V and J calls and clone size are taken from that table; D and trimming were inferred from the DNA. Recorded for this sample are about 470,000 clones; 30% of them occurred a single time. The top ten clones comprise about 0.06% of the sample.

A note on this clone: Its binding antigen is unknown. Base quality data are lacking; no much larger clone is found one base away.

Material for sequencing was naive CD4+ T cells from blood. Sample cell subset or site, as interpreted from the label and publication: true naive CD4+ T cells. The TCR originated in a man aged 18 to 29 in good health. This sequence uses TRBV4-2 and TRBJ2-3, with no confidently assigned D gene. CDR3 loop: CASSQDDTQYF. The bases read TGTGCCAGCAGCCAAGACGATACGCAGTATTTT.